This is a list of T cell receptor beta chains from one sample in a study of regulatory T cells in long-lasting Graves disease. TCRdb fed the multiplex PCR reads into MiXCR, producing one record per CDR3 protein. This repertoire shows about 470,000 distinct CDR3 sequences, around a fifth found once; its top ten account for about 6.6%. The input for sequencing was peripheral blood mononuclear cells (PBMCs), taken when the disease was refractory, from a patient treated with antithyroid drugs. Receptor source: a female donor with Graves disease. CDR3s include the opening cysteine and the closing phenylalanine or tryptophan. The order of the fields is V gene, clone size, D gene, J gene, CDR3 DNA, CDR3 protein. D genes are given only for firm matches. Clone size is not always given. Where it is, it says once, few, many or a class for expanded clones.

>TRBV10-3|NA|TRBD1|TRBJ1-4
TGTGCCATCGGTCGGGGACAGTTTAATGAAAAACTGTTTTTT
CAIGRGQFNEKLFF
>TRBV6-1|many|NA|TRBJ1-5
TGTGCCAGCAGTGGGAGGGTCGGGGGCAATCAGCCCCAGCATTTT
CASSGRVGGNQPQHF
>TRBV6-2/TRBV6-3|NA|TRBD1|TRBJ1-1
TGTGCCAGCAGTTACGGGAGGGGGCAAACTGAAGCTTTCTTT
CASSYGRGQTEAFF
>TRBV7-3|many|NA|TRBJ1-6
TGTGCCAGCAGCTCGGACGGCTATAATTCACCCCTCCACTTT
CASSSDGYNSPLHF
>TRBV6-1|many|NA|TRBJ2-7
TGTGCCAGCACTCGGGTTGTAGGCTACGAGCAGTACTTC
CASTRVVGYEQYF
>TRBV13|NA|NA|TRBJ2-7
TGTGCCAGCAGCTCTGGACCCCTTACGGGGCAGTACTTC
CASSSGPLTGQYF
>TRBV7-9|NA|NA|TRBJ2-7
TGTGCCAGCAGCCCCCTGGGGCGGGAGCAGTACTTC
CASSPLGREQYF
>TRBV5-5|NA|NA|TRBJ2-6
TGTGCCAGCAGCAGGAAGGACAGCTCCTCTGGGGCCAACGTCCTGACTTTC
CASSRKDSSSGANVLTF
>TRBV2|few|NA|TRBJ2-7
TGTGCCAGCAGTGATGGTAGGCAAGTTTACGAGCAGTACTTC
CASSDGRQVYEQYF
>TRBV5-1|few|TRBD1|TRBJ1-3
TGCGCCAGCAGCTTGGGGACAGGGGCTGGAAACACCATATATTTT
CASSLGTGAGNTIYF
>TRBV12-3/TRBV12-4|NA|TRBD1|TRBJ2-7
TGTGCCAGCAGTTATACAGGGGGCAAAAACGAGCAGTACTTC
CASSYTGGKNEQYF